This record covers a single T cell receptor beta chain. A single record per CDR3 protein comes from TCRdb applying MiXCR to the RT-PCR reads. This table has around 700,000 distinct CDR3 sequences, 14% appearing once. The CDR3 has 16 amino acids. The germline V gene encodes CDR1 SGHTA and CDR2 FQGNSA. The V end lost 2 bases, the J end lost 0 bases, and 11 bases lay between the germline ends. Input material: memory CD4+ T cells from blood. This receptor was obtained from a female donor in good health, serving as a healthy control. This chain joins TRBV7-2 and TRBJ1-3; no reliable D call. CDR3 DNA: TGTGCCAGCAGCTTAAGTGGGGTGGGCTCTGGAAACACCATATATTTT. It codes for CASSLSGVGSGNTIYF. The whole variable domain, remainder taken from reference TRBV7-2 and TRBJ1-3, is GAGVSQSPSNKVTEKGKDVELRCDPISGHTALYWYRQSLGQGLEFLIYFQGNSAPDKSGLPSDRFSAERTGGSVSTLTIQRTQQEDSAVYLCASSLSGVGSGNTIYFGEGSWLTVV.